This T cell receptor beta chain was documented in a study of post-analysis software for immune sequencing data. Study overall: Multiple sclerosis in the patients followed relapsing-remitting, secondary progressive and progressive-relapsing courses. Study conclusions and caveats: Controls significantly exceeded multiple sclerosis patients in normalized Chao1 diversity. Batch-matched samples strongly co-clustered by F measure.

The table lists this clonotype with a few counts. Antigen specificity is unknown. TCR beta cDNA libraries had unique molecular identifiers. In TCRdb, the PCR reads were re-called with MiXCR into one record per CDR3 protein. The top ten hold about 8% of the sample, which has 430,000 or so distinct CDR3 sequences, approximately 37% seen once. The receptor was isolated from a girl under 10 years old with multiple sclerosis. The source material was blood.

The CDR3 protein is CASSWKPSVGAEVLYEQYF. Here the CDR3 DNA reads TGCGCCAGCAGCTGGAAACCATCCGTAGGAGCAGAGGTACTCTACGAGCAGTACTTC. This chain connects TRBV5-1 to TRBJ2-7; D gene ambiguous. Deletions cut 3 bases from V and 3 bases from J, with 28 bases between. The CDR3 extends over 19 amino acids. The germline CDR1 and CDR2 sequences are SGHRS and YFSETQ.